A single sample is the source of the 27 T cell receptor beta chains below, sequenced in a study of radiotherapy plus CTLA-4 blockade in lung cancer. TCRdb keeps only in-frame clones here, not all; method: immunoSEQ multiplex PCR. The sample shows approximately 89,000 clones, 78% of them seen only once. The input for sequencing was peripheral blood, taken from a patient treated with radiotherapy plus ipilimumab. The receptors originated from a human donor with non-small cell lung cancer who had a partial response to radiotherapy plus ipilimumab. Some clones in this sample may be carry-over from other donors' samples.

The chain is built from TRBV5-4 and TRBJ2-3; no reliable D call. V was clipped by 2 bases and J by 7 bases, with 14 bases between them. From germline, CDR1 is SGHNT and CDR2 YYREEE (reference sequence). CDR3 length equals 14 residues. CDR3 sequence (DNA): TGTGCCAGCAGCTTTCAGGTACTCACGAATACGCAGTATTTT. Translating gives CASSFQVLTNTQYF.

CDR3 sequence: CASRDRGQFMNTEAFF. DNA of the CDR3: TGCGCCAGCAGGGACAGGGGGCAATTTATGAACACTGAAGCTTTCTTT. The rearrangement links TRBV10-2 to TRBJ1-1; 11 bases map to TRBD1. Per the germline V gene, CDR1 is WSHSY and CDR2 is SAAADI. This CDR3 region has 16 residues. The V gene end was trimmed by 6 bases and the J gene end by 0 bases; junction bases not matched to a gene: 6.

This clone was seen a handful of times. The rearrangement links TRBV6-6 to TRBJ1-6; D is possibly TRBD1 (5 bases). CDR1 and CDR2 (germline): MNHNY, SVGAGI (reference sequence). The V end was cut by 5 bases, the J end by 6 bases, with 14 bases between. CDR3 size: 15 residues. The CDR3 DNA follows: TGTGCCAGCAGTCCTCTTTACAGGAGTAATTCACCCCTCCACTTT. The encoded protein is CASSPLYRSNSPLHF.

This sequence joins TRBV19 and TRBJ1-1, with no clear D. V was pared by 4 bases and J by 2 bases, with 8 bases between. The CDR3 runs 13 residues. Germline V CDR1 and CDR2: LNHDA, SQIVND (reference sequence). This chain's CDR3 is CASSNNRNTEAFF. The CDR3 DNA follows: TGTGCCAGTAGTAACAACCGAAACACTGAAGCTTTCTTT.

In this sample, this clone turned up a few times. Other DNA sequences of this sample code for an identical CDR3. This chain joins TRBV5-1 and TRBJ2-5; 7 bases fit TRBD2. Germline assignment: CDR1 SGHRS and CDR2 YFSETQ. The CDR3 loop spans 13 amino acids. The ends lost 1 base at V and 5 bases at J; junction bases unmatched: 2. The DNA for the CDR3 is TGCGCCAGCAGCTTGCCGGGAGGCGAGACCCAGTACTTC. It codes for CASSLPGGETQYF.

This chain joins TRBV5-4 and TRBJ2-3; 7 nucleotides agree with TRBD2. CDR1 and CDR2 from the germline V gene are SGHNT and YYREEE (reference sequence). The CDR3 runs to 19 residues. J was trimmed by 0 bases and V by 0 bases; bases with no gene match: 13. The CDR3 protein is CASSLDASGTILSTDTQYF. CDR3 nucleotide sequence: TGTGCCAGCAGCTTGGACGCTAGCGGAACGATCCTAAGCACAGATACGCAGTATTTT. Full variable domain (rest looked up from reference TRBV5-4 and TRBJ2-3): ETGVTQSPTHLIKTRGQQVTLRCSSQSGHNTVSWYQQALGQGPQFIFQYYREEENGRGNFPPRFSGLQFPNYSSELNVNALELDDSALYLCASSLDASGTILSTDTQYFGPGTRLTVL.

The chain uses TRBV11-3 and TRBJ2-5; 8 positions agree with TRBD1. CDR1 is SGHNT and CDR2 is YENEEA in the germline V gene. V trimming: 6 bases; J trimming: 5 bases; junction bases outside the gene matches: 5. The CDR3 runs to 13 residues. The CDR3 DNA reads TGTGCCAGCAGAAGGACAGGGACCGAGACCCAGTACTTC. Translated: CASRRTGTETQYF.

The rearrangement uses TRBV7-9 and TRBJ2-7; D gene unclear. Germline CDR1 reads SEHNR; CDR2 reads FQNEAQ (reference sequence). Trimming stripped 4 bases from V and 7 bases from J, with 17 bases between. The CDR3 length is 14 residues. CDR3 amino acids: CASSSTTSRVEQYF. As DNA, the CDR3 is TGTGCCAGCAGCTCGACGACCTCCCGGGTGGAGCAGTACTTC.

The chain uses TRBV10-1 and TRBJ2-3; weak D call: TRBD1 (5 bases). The germline V gene encodes CDR1 WNHNN and CDR2 SYGVQD (reference sequence). The CDR3 loop spans 14 amino acids. Trimming cost V 4 bases and J 3 bases, with 11 bases left between them. As DNA, the CDR3 is TGCGCCAGCAGTGGCAGGGATCATACAGATACGCAGTATTTT. This codes for CASSGRDHTDTQYF.

This sequence joins TRBV18 and TRBJ1-2; TRBD1 matches at 7 bases. This CDR3 is 13 amino acids long. CDR1 is KGHSH, CDR2 LQKENI, per germline. Unmatched junction bases numbered 3, after V lost 4 bases and J lost 4 bases. CDR3 bases: TGTGCCAGCTCACTCGACAGGGTCTATGGCTACACCTTC. Protein: CASSLDRVYGYTF.

V usage is TRBV7-8 and J usage is TRBJ1-5, with D tentatively TRBD1 (6 bases). Germline V CDR1 and CDR2: SGHVS, FQNEAQ. V gave up 1 base and J gave up 2 bases, with 24 bases separating them. CDR3 length: 20 amino acids. CDR3 residues: CASSLESFRGFNRRNQPQHF. CDR3 nucleotides: TGTGCCAGCAGCTTAGAATCCTTCAGGGGTTTTAATCGTCGCAATCAGCCCCAGCATTTT.

This clone was counted a single time. V gene TRBV5-1 combines with J gene TRBJ1-2, with 8 bases matching TRBD1. The germline V gene has CDR1 SGHRS and CDR2 YFSETQ. The CDR3 loop spans 14 amino acids. The V segment lost 2 bases and the J segment 8 bases; nucleotides outside the gene matches: 8. The CDR3 loop is CASSFRDRGSGYTF. CDR3 coding DNA: TGCGCCAGCAGCTTTCGTGACAGGGGTAGCGGCTACACCTTC. Full variable domain (rest looked up from reference TRBV5-1 and TRBJ1-2): KAGVTQTPRYLIKTRGQQVTLSCSPISGHRSVSWYQQTPGQGLQFLFEYFSETQRNKGNFPGRFSGRQFSNSRSEMNVSTLELGDSALYLCASSFRDRGSGYTFGSGTRLTVV.

This chain connects TRBV7-3 to TRBJ1-6; D unclear. V dropped 3 bases and J dropped 0 bases, with 12 bases sitting between them. This CDR3 comprises 17 residues. Germline V gene sequence: CDR1 SGHTA, CDR2 FQGTGA. In DNA, the CDR3 is TGTGCCAGCAGCTTCCGGTCCTTGAGCTCCTATAATTCACCCCTCCACTTT. Its translation: CASSFRSLSSYNSPLHF.

The chain employs TRBV28 and TRBJ1-2; D gene ambiguous. Germline V lookup: CDR1 MDHEN, CDR2 SYDVKM. The CDR3 totals 14 residues. Trimming cost V 2 bases and J 13 bases, with 20 bases left between them. CDR3 in amino acids: CASSLSRPQLLPTF. The CDR3 coding sequence is TGTGCCAGCAGTTTAAGCAGGCCCCAGCTCCTGCCCACCTTC.

The V and J genes are TRBV10-3 and TRBJ2-1, with 8 bases aligning to TRBD2. V lost 5 bases, J lost 0 bases, and 6 bases stayed unmatched. This CDR3 contains 16 residues. The germline gives CDR1 ENHRY, CDR2 SYGVKD. This CDR3 is CAISPLAGSSYNEQFF. CDR3 sequence (DNA): TGTGCCATCAGTCCCTTAGCGGGGAGCTCCTACAATGAGCAGTTCTTC.

This chain links TRBV7-2 with TRBJ2-5; 8 bases match TRBD2. Germline V CDR1 and CDR2: SGHTA, FQGNSA. This CDR3 spans 15 amino acids. The trim removed 5 bases at V and 7 bases at J, leaving 12 bases unmatched. CDR3 nucleotide sequence: TGTGCCAGCAGCCCGATTTTAGCGGGGAGCGGGACCCAGTACTTC. It yields the protein CASSPILAGSGTQYF.

In its sample, this clone was seen a few times. DNA of the CDR3: TGTGCCTGGAACATAGGACAGGGCAGGTACGAGCAGTACTTC. Its protein product is CAWNIGQGRYEQYF. The chain combines TRBV30 with TRBJ2-7, with 8 bases aligning to TRBD1. Germline CDR1 GTSNPN, CDR2 SVGIG (reference sequence). This CDR3 spans 14 amino acids. The V segment lost 4 bases and the J segment 4 bases; nucleotides outside the gene matches: 9. Full variable domain (remainder filled in from reference TRBV30 and TRBJ2-7): SQTIHQWPATLVQPVGSPLSLECTVEGTSNPNLYWYRQAAGRGLQLLFYSVGIGQISSEVPQNLSASRPQDRQFILSSKKLLLSDSGFYLCAWNIGQGRYEQYFGPGTRLTVT.

This chain links TRBV28 with TRBJ2-7, with 11 bases aligning to TRBD2. This CDR3 spans 15 amino acids. CDR1 is MDHEN and CDR2 is SYDVKM in the germline V gene. J was trimmed by 3 bases and V by 4 bases; bases with no gene match: 5. The CDR3 region is CASSSPGTSGYEQYF. CDR3 in DNA: TGTGCCAGCAGTTCGCCCGGGACTAGCGGCTACGAGCAGTACTTC.

The chain is built from TRBV18 and TRBJ2-5, with D possibly matching TRBD1 (6 bases). The germline CDR1 and CDR2 sequences are KGHSH and LQKENI. This CDR3 spans 14 amino acids. V shed 1 base and J shed 5 bases, with 11 bases lying between them. The CDR3 region is CASSPRAGVETQYF. The CDR3 DNA reads TGTGCCAGCTCACCACGTGCAGGGGTGGAGACCCAGTACTTC.

The rearrangement joins TRBV4-1 to TRBJ2-3; TRBD2 matches at 12 bases. The CDR3 covers 15 residues. The germline CDR1 and CDR2 sequences are MGHRA and YSYEKL. V shed 4 bases and J 10 bases; nucleotides not matched to a gene: 9. In DNA form, the CDR3 reads TGCGCCAGCAGCCCGCTAGGACTAGCGGGGACGTCGCAGTATTTT. This sequence encodes CASSPLGLAGTSQYF.

V and J are TRBV10-3 and TRBJ2-2; D is possibly TRBD1 (6 bases). Trimming removed 2 bases at V and 1 base at J, with 23 bases between. Germline V gene data show CDR1 as ENHRY and CDR2 as SYGVKD. The CDR3 is 20 amino acids. The CDR3: CAISETRVLTGRRNTGELFF. CDR3 nucleotides: TGTGCCATCAGTGAGACAAGGGTCTTAACAGGGAGAAGGAACACCGGGGAGCTGTTTTTT.

The table lists this clone with a count of one. The V and J genes are TRBV5-1 and TRBJ2-3; D call uncertain. The germline V gene encodes CDR1 SGHRS and CDR2 YFSETQ. The V gene lost 3 bases and the J gene lost 0 bases, with 11 bases spanning the gap. The CDR3 spans 15 residues. CDR3 in DNA: TGCGCCAGCAGCTCCGCGGCGACTAGCACAGATACGCAGTATTTT. Protein: CASSSAATSTDTQYF.

The chain joins TRBV7-2 to TRBJ2-3, with TRBD2 matching over 8 bases. V lost 1 base, J lost 4 bases, and 1 base stayed unmatched. CDR1 SGHTA and CDR2 FQGNSA come from the germline V gene. The CDR3 consists of 14 residues. The CDR3 reads CASSLGTSPDTQYF. CDR3 in DNA: TGTGCCAGCAGCTTAGGGACTAGCCCAGATACGCAGTATTTT.

CDR3: CSVEGAINRDREETQYF. The CDR3 coding sequence is TGCAGCGTTGAAGGGGCAATAAACCGGGACAGGGAAGAGACCCAGTACTTC. The J gene is TRBJ2-5, the V gene TRBV29-1; the match to TRBD1 covers 9 bases. The trim removed 1 base at V and 3 bases at J, leaving 12 bases unmatched. This CDR3 is 17 amino acids long. The germline gives CDR1 SQVTM, CDR2 ANQGSEA.

This rearrangement joins TRBV28 to TRBJ2-1; 12 nucleotides line up with TRBD2. Germline V gene data show CDR1 as MDHEN and CDR2 as SYDVKM. This CDR3 is built from 16 residues. With 4 bases clipped from V and 4 bases from J, the junction kept 5 bases outside the gene matches. DNA of the CDR3: TGTGCCAGCAGTTCCTCCGGGACTAGCGGGTACAATGAGCAGTTCTTC. This encodes CASSSSGTSGYNEQFF.

This chain connects TRBV9 to TRBJ1-6, with 7 bases fitting TRBD1. After removal of 0 bases from V and 6 bases from J, the junction contained 6 bases not matched to a gene. CDR1 and CDR2 from the germline V gene are SGDLS and YYNGEE. CDR3 length equals 16 residues. CDR3 sequence reads: CASSVGQGTRNSPLHF. The CDR3 DNA sequence: TGTGCCAGCAGCGTAGGACAGGGAACTCGTAATTCACCCCTCCACTTT.

The rearrangement joins TRBV19 to TRBJ2-1, with D unclear. Looked up from germline, CDR1 is LNHDA and CDR2 is SQIVND (reference sequence). The CDR3 contains 15 residues. V lost 7 bases, J lost 2 bases, and 15 bases lay in between. The CDR3 DNA reads as TGTGCCAGTAAAACGACACCTACCACCTACAATGAGCAGTTCTTC. It is translated as CASKTTPTTYNEQFF.